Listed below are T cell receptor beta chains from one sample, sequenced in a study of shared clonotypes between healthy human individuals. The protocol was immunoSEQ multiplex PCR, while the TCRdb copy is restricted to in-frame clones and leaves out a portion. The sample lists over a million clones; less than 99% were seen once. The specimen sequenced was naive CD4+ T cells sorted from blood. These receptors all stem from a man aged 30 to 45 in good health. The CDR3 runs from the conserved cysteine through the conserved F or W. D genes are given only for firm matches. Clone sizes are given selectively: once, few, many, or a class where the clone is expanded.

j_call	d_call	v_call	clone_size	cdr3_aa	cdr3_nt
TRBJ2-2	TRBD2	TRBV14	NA	CASSRRTSGSGELFF	TGTGCCAGCAGCCGCCGGACTAGCGGGAGCGGGGAGCTGTTTTTT
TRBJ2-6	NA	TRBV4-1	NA	CASSQDWGLGAGANVLTF	TGCGCCAGCAGCCAAGACTGGGGACTGGGAGCGGGGGCCAACGTCCTGACTTTC
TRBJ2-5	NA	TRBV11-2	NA	CASSLGTSKETQYF	TGTGCCAGCAGCTTAGGGACAAGTAAAGAGACCCAGTACTTC
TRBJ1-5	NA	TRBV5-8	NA	CASSLEDLQGRSNQPQHF	TGTGCCAGCAGCTTGGAGGACTTGCAGGGGCGGTCCAATCAGCCCCAGCATTTT
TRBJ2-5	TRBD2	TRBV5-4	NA	CASSLSPASGSQETQYF	TGTGCCAGCAGCTTGTCCCCCGCTAGCGGCTCCCAAGAGACCCAGTACTTC
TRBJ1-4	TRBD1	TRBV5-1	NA	CASSSGTGNEKLFF	TGCGCCAGCTCTTCCGGGACAGGGAATGAAAAACTGTTTTTT
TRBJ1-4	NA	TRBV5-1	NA	CASSRGMANEKLFF	TGCGCCAGCAGCCGGGGAATGGCTAATGAAAAACTGTTTTTT
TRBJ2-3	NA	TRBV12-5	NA	CASGLTAGEADTQYF	TGTGCTAGTGGTTTGACGGCAGGGGAAGCAGATACGCAGTATTTT
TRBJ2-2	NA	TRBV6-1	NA	CASRRTGTGELFF	TGTGCCAGCAGACGGACGGGCACCGGGGAGCTGTTTTTT
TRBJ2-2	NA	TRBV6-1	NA	CASSELPPHARGVGTGELFF	TGTGCCAGCAGTGAATTGCCCCCGCACGCTAGGGGCGTAGGCACCGGGGAGCTGTTTTTT
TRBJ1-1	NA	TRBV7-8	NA	CASSSRSTDREKGAFF	TGTGCCAGCAGCTCAAGATCAACCGACAGAGAAAAGGGAGCTTTCTTT
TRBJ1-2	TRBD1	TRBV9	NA	CASSVDVRTGELYGYTF	TGTGCCAGCAGCGTAGATGTAAGGACAGGGGAACTCTATGGCTACACCTTC
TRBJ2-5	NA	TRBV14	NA	CASSQGGIIETQYF	TGTGCCAGCAGCCAAGGAGGGATAATAGAGACCCAGTACTTC
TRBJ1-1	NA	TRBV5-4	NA	CASSLAGGDSAFF	TGTGCCAGCAGCTTGGCGGGGGGTGATTCAGCTTTCTTT
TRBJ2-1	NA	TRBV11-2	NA	CASSLDRRHNEQFF	TGTGCCAGCAGCTTAGATCGGCGGCACAATGAGCAGTTCTTC
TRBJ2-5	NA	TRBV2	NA	CASSVYETQYF	TGTGCCAGCAGTGTATACGAGACCCAGTACTTC
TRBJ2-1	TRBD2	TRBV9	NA	CASSPIAPLAGLPNEQFF	TGTGCCAGCAGCCCCATAGCCCCATTAGCGGGGCTCCCTAATGAGCAGTTCTTC
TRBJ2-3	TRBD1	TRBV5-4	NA	CASSKDRVTDTQYF	TGTGCCAGCAGCAAGGACAGGGTGACAGATACGCAGTATTTT
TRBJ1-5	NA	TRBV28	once	CASIDGNQPQHF	TGTGCCAGCATCGACGGCAATCAGCCCCAGCATTTT
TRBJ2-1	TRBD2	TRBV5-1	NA	CASSRGLAGGSYNEQFF	TGCGCCAGCAGCCGAGGACTAGCGGGAGGGTCCTACAATGAGCAGTTCTTC
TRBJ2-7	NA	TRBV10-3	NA	CAISDKPGEQYF	TGTGCCATCAGTGATAAACCTGGGGAGCAGTACTTC
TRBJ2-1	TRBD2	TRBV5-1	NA	CASSWGLAGADEQFF	TGCGCCAGCAGCTGGGGACTAGCGGGAGCCGATGAGCAGTTCTTC
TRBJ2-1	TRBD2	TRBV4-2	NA	CASSQVGGLAGVPEQFF	TGTGCCAGCAGCCAAGTCGGAGGGCTAGCGGGCGTCCCTGAGCAGTTCTTC
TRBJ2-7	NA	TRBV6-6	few	CASSYSNYEQYF	TGTGCCAGCAGTTACTCGAACTACGAGCAGTACTTC
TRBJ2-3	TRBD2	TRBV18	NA	CASSPLRRETTDTQYF	TGTGCCAGCTCACCACTTCGGCGGGAGACCACAGATACGCAGTATTTT
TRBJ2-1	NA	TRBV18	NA	CASSPRLDKYNEQFF	TGTGCCAGCTCACCAAGGTTAGATAAGTACAATGAGCAGTTCTTC
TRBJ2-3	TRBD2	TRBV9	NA	CASGRAPTDTQYF	TGTGCCAGCGGGAGGGCCCCCACAGATACGCAGTATTTT
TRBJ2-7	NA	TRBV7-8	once	CASSLGGNHEQYF	TGTGCCAGCAGCTTAGGTGGTAACCACGAGCAGTACTTC
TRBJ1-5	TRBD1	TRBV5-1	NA	CASSLGGQGSYQPQHF	TGCGCCAGCAGCTTGGGCGGACAGGGTTCTTATCAGCCCCAGCATTTT
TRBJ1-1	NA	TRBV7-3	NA	CASSLSGGTEAFF	TGTGCCAGCAGCTTATCCGGGGGCACTGAAGCTTTCTTT
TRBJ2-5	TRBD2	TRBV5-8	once	CASSNWGGETQYF	TGTGCCAGCAGCAACTGGGGGGGAGAGACCCAGTACTTC
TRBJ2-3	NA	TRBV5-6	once	CASSLDRTDTQYF	TGTGCCAGCAGCTTGGACAGGACAGATACGCAGTATTTT
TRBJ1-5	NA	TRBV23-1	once	CASSTKSEPQHF	TGCGCCAGCAGTACCAAGAGCGAGCCCCAGCATTTT
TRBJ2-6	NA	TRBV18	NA	CASSPKGANVLTF	TGTGCCAGCTCACCCAAGGGGGCCAACGTCCTGACTTTC
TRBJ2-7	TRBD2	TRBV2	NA	CASRDGDSSGSYEQYF	TGTGCCAGCAGGGATGGTGACTCTAGCGGCTCCTACGAGCAGTACTTC
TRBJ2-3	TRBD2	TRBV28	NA	CASSLSSGLEGNTQYF	TGTGCCAGCAGCCTATCTTCGGGACTAGAAGGTAATACGCAGTATTTT
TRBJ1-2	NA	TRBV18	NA	CASSPTEWNYGYTF	TGTGCCAGCTCTCCGACCGAGTGGAACTATGGCTACACCTTC
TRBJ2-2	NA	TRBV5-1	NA	CASSSTFTGELFF	TGCGCCAGCAGCTCCACATTCACCGGGGAGCTGTTTTTT
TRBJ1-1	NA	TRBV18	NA	CASSPDGTESQAFF	TGTGCCAGCTCACCAGACGGGACCGAATCGCAAGCTTTCTTT
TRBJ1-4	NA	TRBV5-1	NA	CASSSGADWSTNEKLFF	TGCGCCAGCAGCTCCGGAGCCGACTGGTCAACTAATGAAAAACTGTTTTTT
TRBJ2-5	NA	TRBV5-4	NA	CASSLDTGQETQYF	TGTGCCAGCAGCTTGGATACAGGCCAAGAGACCCAGTACTTC
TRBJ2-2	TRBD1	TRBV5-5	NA	CASSSRRGRDGELFF	TGTGCCAGCAGCTCCCGAAGGGGGCGCGACGGGGAGCTGTTTTTT
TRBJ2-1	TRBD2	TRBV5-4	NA	CASSQLAGDYNEQFF	TGTGCCAGCAGCCAACTAGCGGGAGATTACAATGAGCAGTTCTTC
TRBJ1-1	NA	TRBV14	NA	CASSQVSQRGTEAFF	TGTGCCAGCAGCCAAGTGTCACAACGGGGGACTGAAGCTTTCTTT
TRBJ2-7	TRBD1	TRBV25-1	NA	CASKTGMYEQYF	TGTGCCAGCAAGACAGGGATGTACGAGCAGTACTTC
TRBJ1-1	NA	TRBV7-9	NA	CASSKDDRTNTEAFF	TGTGCCAGCAGCAAAGACGACAGGACGAACACTGAAGCTTTCTTT
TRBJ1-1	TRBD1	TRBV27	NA	CASSFVRTGKNTEAFF	TGTGCCAGCAGTTTTGTTAGGACAGGCAAGAACACTGAAGCTTTCTTT
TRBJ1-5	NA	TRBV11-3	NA	CASIGGKYSNQPQHF	TGTGCCAGCATCGGGGGTAAATATAGCAATCAGCCCCAGCATTTT
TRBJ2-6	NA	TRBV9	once	CASSVDSGANVLTF	TGTGCCAGCAGCGTTGACAGCGGGGCCAACGTCCTGACTTTC
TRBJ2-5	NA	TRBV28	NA	CASIQGGSQETQYF	TGTGCCAGCATACAAGGGGGAAGCCAAGAGACCCAGTACTTC
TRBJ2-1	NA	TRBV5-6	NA	CASSLAGSYNEQFF	TGTGCCAGCAGCTTGGCAGGATCCTACAATGAGCAGTTCTTC